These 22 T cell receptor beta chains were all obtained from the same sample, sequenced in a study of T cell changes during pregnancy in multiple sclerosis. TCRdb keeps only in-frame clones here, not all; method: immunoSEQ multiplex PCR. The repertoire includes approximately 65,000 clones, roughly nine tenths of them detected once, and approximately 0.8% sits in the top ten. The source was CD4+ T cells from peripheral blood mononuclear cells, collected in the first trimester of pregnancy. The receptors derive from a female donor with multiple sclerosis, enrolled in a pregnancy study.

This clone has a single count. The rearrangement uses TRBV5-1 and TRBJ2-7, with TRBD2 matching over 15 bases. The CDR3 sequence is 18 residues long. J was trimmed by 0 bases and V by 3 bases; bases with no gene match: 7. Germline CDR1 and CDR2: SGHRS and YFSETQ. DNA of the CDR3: TGCGCCAGCAGCTCTGGACTAGCGGGGGGGCCCCTCTCCTACGAGCAGTACTTC. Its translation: CASSSGLAGGPLSYEQYF.

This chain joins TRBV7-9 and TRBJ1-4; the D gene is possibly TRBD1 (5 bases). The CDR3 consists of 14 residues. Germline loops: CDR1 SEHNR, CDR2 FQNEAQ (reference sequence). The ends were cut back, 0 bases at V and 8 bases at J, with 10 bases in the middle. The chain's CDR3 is CASSLAQGGEKLFF. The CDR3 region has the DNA TGTGCCAGCAGCTTAGCCCAGGGTGGAGAAAAACTGTTTTTT.

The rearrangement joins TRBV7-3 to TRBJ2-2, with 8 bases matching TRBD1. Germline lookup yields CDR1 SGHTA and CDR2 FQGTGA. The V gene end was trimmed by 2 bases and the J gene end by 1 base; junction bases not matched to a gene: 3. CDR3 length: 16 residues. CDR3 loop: CASSLQGAGNTGELFF. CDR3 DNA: TGTGCCAGCAGCTTACAGGGGGCCGGGAACACCGGGGAGCTGTTTTTT.

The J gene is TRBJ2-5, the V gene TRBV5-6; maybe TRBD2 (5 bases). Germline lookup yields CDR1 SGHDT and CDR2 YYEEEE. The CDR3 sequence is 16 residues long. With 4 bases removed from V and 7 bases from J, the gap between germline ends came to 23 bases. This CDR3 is CASSQGRNGLRGTQYF. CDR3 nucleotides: TGTGCCAGCAGCCAAGGTAGAAATGGTCTTCGGGGGACCCAGTACTTC.

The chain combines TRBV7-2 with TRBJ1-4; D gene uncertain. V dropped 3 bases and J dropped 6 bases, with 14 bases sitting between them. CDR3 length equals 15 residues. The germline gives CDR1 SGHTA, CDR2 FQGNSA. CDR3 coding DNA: TGTGCCAGCAGCTTTCGAAGGTTTGAGGATGAAAAACTGTTTTTT. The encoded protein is CASSFRRFEDEKLFF.

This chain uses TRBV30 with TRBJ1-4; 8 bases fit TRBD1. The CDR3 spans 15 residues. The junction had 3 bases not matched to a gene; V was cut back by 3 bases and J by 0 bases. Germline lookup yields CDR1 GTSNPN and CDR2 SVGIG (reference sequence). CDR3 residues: CAWSSGQATNEKLFF. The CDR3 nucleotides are TGTGCCTGGAGCTCGGGACAGGCAACTAATGAAAAACTGTTTTTT.

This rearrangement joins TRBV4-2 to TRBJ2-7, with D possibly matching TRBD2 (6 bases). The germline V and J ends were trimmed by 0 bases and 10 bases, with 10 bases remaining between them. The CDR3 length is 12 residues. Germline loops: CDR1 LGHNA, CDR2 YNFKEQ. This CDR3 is CASSQDWREQYF. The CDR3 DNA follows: TGTGCCAGCAGCCAAGATTGGCGGGAACAGTACTTC.

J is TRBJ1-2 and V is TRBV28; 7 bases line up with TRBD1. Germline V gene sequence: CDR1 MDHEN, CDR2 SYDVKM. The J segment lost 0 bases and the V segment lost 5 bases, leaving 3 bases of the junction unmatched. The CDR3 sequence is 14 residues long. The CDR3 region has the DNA TGTGCCAGCAGTCGGACAGGACCTAACTATGGCTACACCTTC. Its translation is CASSRTGPNYGYTF.

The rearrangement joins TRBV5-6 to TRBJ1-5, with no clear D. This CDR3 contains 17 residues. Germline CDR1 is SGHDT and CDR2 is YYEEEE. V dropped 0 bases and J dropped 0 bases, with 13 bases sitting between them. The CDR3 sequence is CASSLGPTSYSNQPQHF. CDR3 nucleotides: TGTGCCAGCAGCTTGGGCCCGACTTCTTATAGCAATCAGCCCCAGCATTTT.

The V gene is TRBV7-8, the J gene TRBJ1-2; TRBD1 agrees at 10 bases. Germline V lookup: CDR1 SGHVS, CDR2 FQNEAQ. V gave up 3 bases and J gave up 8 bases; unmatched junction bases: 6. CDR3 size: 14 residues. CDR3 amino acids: CASSFTGTGDGYTF. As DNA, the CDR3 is TGTGCCAGCAGCTTTACCGGGACAGGGGACGGCTACACCTTC.

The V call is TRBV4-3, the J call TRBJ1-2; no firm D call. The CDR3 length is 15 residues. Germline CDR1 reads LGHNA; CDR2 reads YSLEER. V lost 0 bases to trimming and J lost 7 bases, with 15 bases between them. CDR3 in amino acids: CASSQERAGSGGYTF. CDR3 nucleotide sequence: TGCGCCAGCAGCCAAGAGCGAGCGGGCTCAGGTGGCTACACCTTC.

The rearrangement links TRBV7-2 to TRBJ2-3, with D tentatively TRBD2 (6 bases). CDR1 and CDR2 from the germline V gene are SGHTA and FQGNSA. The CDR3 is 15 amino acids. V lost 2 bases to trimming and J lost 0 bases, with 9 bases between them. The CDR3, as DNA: TGTGCCAGCAGCTTACTAGCGACTAGCACAGATACGCAGTATTTT. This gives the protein CASSLLATSTDTQYF.

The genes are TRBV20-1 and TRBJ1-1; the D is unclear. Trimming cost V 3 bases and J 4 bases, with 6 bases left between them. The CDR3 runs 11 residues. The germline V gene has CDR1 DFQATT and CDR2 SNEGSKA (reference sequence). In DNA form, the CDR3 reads TGCAGTGCTAGCCCGGGCACTGAAGCTTTCTTT. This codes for CSASPGTEAFF.

CDR3 region: CASSVRAGGPLEQFF. The CDR3 coding sequence is TGTGCCAGCAGCGTCCGCGCGGGGGGGCCTTTAGAGCAGTTCTTC. The chain employs TRBV11-2 and TRBJ2-1, with TRBD2 matching over 9 bases. The V gene's germline CDR1 is SGHAT and CDR2 FQNNGV. The CDR3 runs to 15 residues. Unmatched junction bases numbered 12, after V lost 5 bases and J lost 10 bases.

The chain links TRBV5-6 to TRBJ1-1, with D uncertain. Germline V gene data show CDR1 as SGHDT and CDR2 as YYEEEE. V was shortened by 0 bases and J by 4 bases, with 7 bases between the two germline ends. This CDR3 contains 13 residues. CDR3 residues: CASSLAAGTEAFF. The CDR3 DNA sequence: TGTGCCAGCAGCTTGGCGGCGGGCACTGAAGCTTTCTTT.

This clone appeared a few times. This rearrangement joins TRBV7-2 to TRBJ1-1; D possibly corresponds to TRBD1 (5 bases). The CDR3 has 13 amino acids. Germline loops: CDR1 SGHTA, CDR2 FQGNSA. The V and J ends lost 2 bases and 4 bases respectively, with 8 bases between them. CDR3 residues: CASSLSGGTEAFF. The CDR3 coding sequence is TGTGCCAGCAGCTTATCGGGGGGCACTGAAGCTTTCTTT.

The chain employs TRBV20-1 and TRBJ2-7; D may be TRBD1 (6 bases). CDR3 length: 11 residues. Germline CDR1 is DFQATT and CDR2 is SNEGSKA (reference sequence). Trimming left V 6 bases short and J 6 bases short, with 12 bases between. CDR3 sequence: CSAVPGVEQYF. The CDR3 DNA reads TGCAGTGCAGTTCCAGGGGTCGAGCAGTACTTC.

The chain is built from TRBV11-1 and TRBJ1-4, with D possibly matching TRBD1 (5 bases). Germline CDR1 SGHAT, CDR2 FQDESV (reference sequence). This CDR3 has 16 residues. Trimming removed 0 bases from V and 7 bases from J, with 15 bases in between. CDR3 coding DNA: TGTGCCAGCAGCTTAGCAGGCGGGGCCCCTCGTGAAAAACTGTTTTTT. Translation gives CASSLAGGAPREKLFF.

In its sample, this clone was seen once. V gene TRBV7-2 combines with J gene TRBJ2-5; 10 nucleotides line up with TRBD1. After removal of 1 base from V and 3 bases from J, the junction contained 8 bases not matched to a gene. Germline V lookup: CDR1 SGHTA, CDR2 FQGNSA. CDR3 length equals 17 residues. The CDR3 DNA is TGTGCCAGCAGCTTAGGCTCTCCCGGGACAGGGGAAGAGACCCAGTACTTC. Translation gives CASSLGSPGTGEETQYF.

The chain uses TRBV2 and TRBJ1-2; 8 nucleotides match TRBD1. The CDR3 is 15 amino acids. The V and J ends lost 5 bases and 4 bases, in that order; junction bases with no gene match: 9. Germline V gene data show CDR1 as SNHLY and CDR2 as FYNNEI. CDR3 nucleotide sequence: TGTGCCAGCAGTCCTAGCGGACAGGGCAGCTATGGCTACACCTTC. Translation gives CASSPSGQGSYGYTF.

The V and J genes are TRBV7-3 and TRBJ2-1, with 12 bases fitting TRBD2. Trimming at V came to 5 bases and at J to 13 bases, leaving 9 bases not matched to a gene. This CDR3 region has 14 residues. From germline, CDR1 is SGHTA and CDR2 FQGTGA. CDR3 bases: TGTGCCAGCAGCCAGGGCACTAGCGGGGGGCCCCAGTTCTTC. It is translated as CASSQGTSGGPQFF.

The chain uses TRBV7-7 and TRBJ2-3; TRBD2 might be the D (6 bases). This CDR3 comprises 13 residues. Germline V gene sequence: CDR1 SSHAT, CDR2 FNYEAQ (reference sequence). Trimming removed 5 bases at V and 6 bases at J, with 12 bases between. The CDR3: CASSPRGRDTQYF. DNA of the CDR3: TGTGCCAGCAGCCCACGGGGGAGGGATACGCAGTATTTT.